Presented here are 15 T cell receptor beta chains from one specimen sequenced in a study of blood T cells in healthy people across ages. For the second PCR, which ran for about 6 to 11 cycles, a sample-barcoded 5' primer and a J-beta primer mix were used. In TCRdb, the 5' RACE reads were re-called with MiXCR into one record per CDR3 protein. Of about 1,600,000 distinct CDR3 sequences listed, 42% are singletons. Material for sequencing was blood. The receptors were gathered from a woman aged 18 to 35 in good health.

On this clonotype: Its ends do not fully match the called genes, so a read error is possible. The chain links TRBV5-1 to TRBJ2-1, with 10 nucleotides matching TRBD2. CDR1 is SGHRS, CDR2 YFSETQ, per germline. The CDR3 covers 15 residues. This CDR3 reads CASSQLAGSYNEQFF. The CDR3 nucleotides are TGTGCCAGCAGTCAACTAGCGGGATCCTACAATGAGCAGTTCTTC.

The V gene is TRBV20-1, the J gene TRBJ1-1; weak D call: TRBD1 (5 bases). Trimming left V 4 bases short and J 1 base short, with 10 bases between. This CDR3 spans 13 amino acids. From germline, CDR1 is DFQATT and CDR2 SNEGSKA (reference sequence). CDR3 nucleotide sequence: TGCAGTGCTATAGGGGCCGGGAACACTGAAGCTTTCTTT. Its translation: CSAIGAGNTEAFF.

This clonotype was observed at least ten times. Compared with germline, one end of the junction differs, possibly owing to a read error. The V and J genes are TRBV10-1 and TRBJ2-6; D may be TRBD1 (6 bases). CDR1 and CDR2 (germline): WNHNN, SYGVQD (reference sequence). This CDR3 comprises 15 residues. Written as DNA, the CDR3 is TGTGCCAGCAGTGAAACAGGGTCTGGGGCCAACGTCCTGACTTTC. Its translation is CASSETGSGANVLTF.

V and J are TRBV20-1 and TRBJ1-1, with D unclear. The CDR3 sequence is 13 residues long. Germline lookup yields CDR1 DFQATT and CDR2 SNEGSKA (reference sequence). V dropped 0 bases and J dropped 1 base, with 6 bases sitting between them. In DNA, the CDR3 is TGCAGTGCTAGAGAACCCAAGAACACTGAAGCTTTCTTT. It translates to CSAREPKNTEAFF.

This clonotype was detected only a few times. V usage is TRBV7-8 and J usage is TRBJ2-4, with D perhaps assigned TRBD1 or TRBD2 (6 bases each). The last part of the DNA fits TRBJ2-5 better; the J call may be wrong. CDR1 SGHVS and CDR2 FQNEAQ come from the germline V gene. This CDR3 contains 14 residues. The CDR3: CASSDLGGQETQYF. CDR3 sequence (DNA): TGTGCCAGCAGCGACCTAGGGGGGCAAGAGACCCAGTACTTC.

This chain joins TRBV4-1 and TRBJ2-7, with 8 bases matching TRBD2. Per germline, CDR1 MGHRA and CDR2 YSYEKL. Trimming took 1 base from V and 3 from J; bases not matched to a gene: 5. The CDR3 length is 15 residues. This CDR3 reads CASSQVATSDYEQYF. As DNA, the CDR3 is TGCGCCAGCAGCCAAGTTGCGACTAGCGACTACGAGCAGTACTTC.

The chain recombines TRBV12-3 or TRBV12-4 with TRBJ1-4; maybe TRBD1 (5 bases). This CDR3 is built from 15 residues. V dropped 6 bases and J dropped 8 bases, with 19 bases sitting between them. DNA for the CDR3: TGTGCCAGCAGCCCTCCGACAACAGGAGGAGAAAAACTGTTTTTT. It specifies CASSPPTTGGEKLFF.

This clonotype was recorded a few times. This chain connects TRBV20-1 to TRBJ2-1, with 8 positions matching TRBD2. Germline V gene lookup returns CDR1 DFQATT and CDR2 SNEGSKA (reference sequence). Trimming removed 0 bases from V and 7 bases from J; junction bases left unmatched: 8. CDR3 length: 15 amino acids. The DNA for the CDR3 is TGCAGTGCTAGAGAGCGAGCGGGAGAATGGAATGAGCAGTTCTTC. The encoded protein is CSARERAGEWNEQFF.

This chain joins TRBV7-9 and TRBJ2-3; perhaps TRBD2 as D (5 bases). This CDR3 has 18 amino acids. V was pared by 5 bases and J by 2 bases, with 23 bases between. Germline lookup yields CDR1 SEHNR and CDR2 FQNEAQ (reference sequence). The CDR3 region is CASSELTGFDFTTDTQYF. CDR3 DNA sequence: TGTGCCAGCAGCGAACTCACGGGATTCGATTTTACCACAGATACGCAGTATTTT. The whole variable domain, remainder taken from reference TRBV7-9 and TRBJ2-3, is DTGVSQNPRHKITKRGQNVTFRCDPISEHNRLYWYRQTLGQGPEFLTYFQNEAQLEKSRLLSDRFSAERPKGSFSTLEIQRTEQGDSAMYLCASSELTGFDFTTDTQYFGPGTRLTVL.

This clonotype was picked up a small number of times. The rearrangement links TRBV7-8 to TRBJ2-1; 7 bases are shared with TRBD2. The CDR3 has 17 amino acids. V lost 2 bases, J lost 5 bases, and 12 bases stayed unmatched. Looked up from germline, CDR1 is SGHVS and CDR2 is FQNEAQ. This CDR3 reads CASSLPHSGTNHNEQFF. DNA of the CDR3: TGTGCCAGCAGCTTACCCCACAGTGGGACTAATCACAATGAGCAGTTCTTC.

This clonotype has more than one count but fewer than ten. The V gene is TRBV7-8, the J gene TRBJ1-4; tentative D call: TRBD1 (5 bases). The ends were cut back, 3 bases at V and 9 bases at J, with 14 bases in the middle. The CDR3 runs 14 residues. Germline CDR1 SGHVS, CDR2 FQNEAQ. CDR3 sequence reads: CASSFPEQGQKLFF. The CDR3 DNA follows: TGTGCCAGCAGCTTCCCCGAGCAGGGACAAAAACTGTTTTTT.

This chain connects TRBV30 to TRBJ2-3; TRBD2 agrees at 9 bases. This CDR3 spans 14 amino acids. The V gene end was trimmed by 4 bases and the J gene end by 1 base; junction bases not matched to a gene: 3. Germline CDR1 GTSNPN, CDR2 SVGIG (reference sequence). The CDR3 region is CAWTRTSGTDTQYF. The CDR3 DNA follows: TGTGCCTGGACTCGGACTAGCGGCACAGATACGCAGTATTTT.

This clonotype was counted between two and nine times. The rearrangement uses TRBV3-1 and TRBJ2-7; 8 bases map to TRBD1. The CDR3 runs 18 residues. Unmatched junction bases numbered 15, after V lost 2 bases and J lost 3 bases. CDR1 is LGHDT, CDR2 YNNKEL, per germline (reference sequence). In DNA, the CDR3 is TGTGCCAGCAGCCAACTCCCTCAGTTGGGACAGGAGGACTACGAGCAGTACTTC. Translating gives CASSQLPQLGQEDYEQYF.

The chain carries TRBV20-1 and TRBJ2-4, with 10 bases lining up with TRBD1. The germline V gene encodes CDR1 DFQATT and CDR2 SNEGSKA (reference sequence). This CDR3 contains 17 residues. The V segment lost 3 bases and the J segment 7 bases; nucleotides outside the gene matches: 15. For the CDR3, the DNA is TGCAGTGCTAGTAGTGTGACAGGGGGCACTTCTCGGAACATTCAGTACTTC. This codes for CSASSVTGGTSRNIQYF.

The CDR3 reads CASSLIPSSYNEQFF. The CDR3 DNA reads as TGCGCCAGCAGCTTGATTCCGAGCTCCTACAATGAGCAGTTCTTC. The chain carries TRBV5-1 and TRBJ2-1; D is ambiguous. V was clipped by 1 base and J by 0 bases, with 8 bases between them. Germline CDR1 reads SGHRS; CDR2 reads YFSETQ. The CDR3 has 15 amino acids.